These 9 T cell receptor beta chains were sequenced from one sample in a study of T cells expressing NK-cell markers. Reanalyzing the 5' RACE reads, TCRdb keeps one entry per CDR3 protein, without DNA. The sample holds some 140,000 distinct CDR3 sequences. Sequenced input: blood T cells: a sorted CD56 or NKG2C T cell subset, CD4+ or CD8+ T cells, or bulk PBMC T cells (not recorded which). Receptors were obtained from a woman aged 45 to 65 in good health.

This chain uses TRBV3-1 with TRBJ2-4; with no DNA, the TCRdb D assignment of TRBD1 cannot be verified. Germline lookup yields CDR1 LGHDT and CDR2 YNNKEL (reference sequence). The CDR3 spans 13 residues. The CDR3 is CASSQTGHLVQYF.

V is TRBV29-1 and J is TRBJ1-2; TCRdb's assignment of TRBD1 cannot be checked, as there is no DNA. The CDR3 consists of 15 residues. Germline CDR1 and CDR2: SQVTM and ANQGSEA. The CDR3 spells CSVRDRDRPNYGYTF.

The chain recombines TRBV29-1 with TRBJ2-7. Germline values: CDR1 SQVTM, CDR2 ANQGSEA. The CDR3 extends over 15 amino acids. The CDR3 loop is CSVEDSELGTGEQYF.

The V gene is TRBV14, the J gene TRBJ1-2. This CDR3 is 13 amino acids long. Looked up from germline, CDR1 is SGHDN and CDR2 is FVKESK. CDR3: CASSQDTSYGYTF.

This chain uses TRBV28 with TRBJ2-3; the D call from TCRdb, TRBD1, cannot be confirmed without DNA. The CDR3 is made up of 15 amino acids. Per germline, CDR1 MDHEN and CDR2 SYDVKM. CDR3 residues: CASSLVDRVADTQYF.

This sequence joins TRBV7-7 and TRBJ2-7; the D gene TCRdb calls, TRBD1, cannot be checked with no DNA. The germline gives CDR1 SSHAT, CDR2 FNYEAQ (reference sequence). The CDR3 sequence is 13 residues long. CDR3 sequence: CASSFRAEYEQYF.

The V call is TRBV4-1, the J call TRBJ2-1; the D gene TCRdb calls, TRBD2, cannot be checked with no DNA. Germline V lookup: CDR1 MGHRA, CDR2 YSYEKL. The CDR3 has 16 amino acids. The chain's CDR3 is CASSQDRGSGDNEQFF.

The rearrangement joins TRBV6-5 to TRBJ1-5. Germline lookup yields CDR1 MNHEY and CDR2 SVGAGI. The CDR3 is 14 residues long. The CDR3 sequence: CASSDRVQDQPQHF.

CDR3 sequence: CASSPRLAGGPGDTQYF. V usage is TRBV7-6 and J usage is TRBJ2-3; TCRdb returns TRBD2, unconfirmable since there is no DNA. CDR3 size: 17 residues. The germline gives CDR1 SGHVS, CDR2 FNYEAQ.